This T cell receptor beta chain came from a study of OX40 agonist ivuxolimab in advanced cancers. Notes on this clone: What it recognizes is unknown.

Broader study findings: Among T cells, CD8+ cells averaged more expanded clones than CD4+ cells.

Assay used: immunoSEQ multiplex PCR; TCRdb lists only in-frame clones, some missing. The sample includes some 42,000 clones, 86% seen only once; the top ten take less than 25%. Germline CDR1 and CDR2: MNHNS and SASEGT. CDR3 length: 13 amino acids. Trimming removed 2 bases at V and 4 bases at J, with 8 bases between. The chain couples TRBV6-1 to TRBJ1-2; D possibly corresponds to TRBD1 (5 bases). The source material was CD4+ or CD8+ T cells sorted from blood, sampled in a trial of the OX40 agonist ivuxolimab. This TCR was sampled from an adult with an advanced solid tumor such as melanoma, head and neck, liver or kidney cancer. In nucleotides, the CDR3 is TGTGCCAGCAGTGAACTGGGGACCTATGGCTACACCTTC. It encodes CASSELGTYGYTF.